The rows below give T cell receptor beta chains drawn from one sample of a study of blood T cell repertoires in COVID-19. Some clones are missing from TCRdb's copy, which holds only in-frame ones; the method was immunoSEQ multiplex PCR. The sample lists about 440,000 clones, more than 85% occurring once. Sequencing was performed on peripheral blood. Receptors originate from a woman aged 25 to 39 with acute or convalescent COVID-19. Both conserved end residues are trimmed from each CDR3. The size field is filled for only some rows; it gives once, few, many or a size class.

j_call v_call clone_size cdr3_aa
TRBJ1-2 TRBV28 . ASSAGAYYGYT
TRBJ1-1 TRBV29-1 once SVDGLGGSEAF
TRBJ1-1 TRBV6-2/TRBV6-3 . ASSVDRENTEAF
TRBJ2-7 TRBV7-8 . ASSLSAGTSYEQY
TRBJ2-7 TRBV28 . ASSSEPGQTYEQY
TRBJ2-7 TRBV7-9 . ASSLKQGRPYEQY
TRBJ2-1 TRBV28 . TAGTSGDYNEQF
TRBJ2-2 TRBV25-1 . ASEYGTGELF
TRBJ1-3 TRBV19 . ASSIQVESYTGNTIY
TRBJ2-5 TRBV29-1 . SVGAWVGDFNRETQY
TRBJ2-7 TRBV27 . ASSFQQGSSYEQY
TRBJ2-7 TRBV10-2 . ASSERQVYEQY
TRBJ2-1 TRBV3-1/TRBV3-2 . ASSQAGVLGQF
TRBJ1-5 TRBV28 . ASSLARALGIGNQPQH
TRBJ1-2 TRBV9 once ASSVGTGGGNHGYT
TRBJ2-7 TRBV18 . ASSPGTLDEQY
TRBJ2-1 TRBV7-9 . ASYRDRERNEQF